A selection of T cell receptor beta chains follows, all from one sample in a study of radiotherapy plus CTLA-4 blockade in lung cancer. The assay was immunoSEQ multiplex PCR, and TCRdb's table has in-frame clones only and misses some. Among around 82,000 clones listed, roughly 80% were seen once. Sequencing was performed on peripheral blood, taken from a patient treated with radiotherapy plus ipilimumab. Receptors were obtained from a human donor with non-small cell lung cancer who had stable disease on radiotherapy plus ipilimumab. Each CDR3 is given with its conserved first and last residue.

length,V,CDR3
16,TRBV7-3,CASSLRAGQANYGYTF
13,TRBV6-1,CAIQQGGNSPLHF
15,TRBV9,CASSVEGLDYNEQFF
15,TRBV25-1,CASSEVNRPQETQYF
17,TRBV5-6,CASSLPSGTGTYNEQFF
13,TRBV7-6,CASSPELGQPQHF
13,TRBV13,CASSPPRPTLLTF
15,TRBV19,CASSRGVQASDGYTF
13,TRBV9,CASSVSVLDEQYF
15,TRBV10-2,CASSDRDRGTYEQYF
12,TRBV11-2,CASSPYTDTQYF